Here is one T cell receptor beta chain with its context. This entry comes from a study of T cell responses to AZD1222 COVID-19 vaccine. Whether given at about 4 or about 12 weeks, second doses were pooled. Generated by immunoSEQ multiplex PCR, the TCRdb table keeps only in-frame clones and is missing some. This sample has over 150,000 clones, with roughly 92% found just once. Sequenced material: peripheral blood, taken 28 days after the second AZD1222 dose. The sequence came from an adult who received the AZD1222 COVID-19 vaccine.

CDR3 residues: CASSLFGTGGFGNTIYF. The CDR3 nucleotides are TGTGCCAGCAGCTTGTTCGGGACAGGGGGCTTCGGAAACACCATATATTTT. The V gene is TRBV5-4, the J gene TRBJ1-3; TRBD1 agrees at 12 bases. In germline, CDR1 is SGHNT, CDR2 YYREEE (reference sequence). The CDR3 contains 17 residues. Germline trimming cut 1 base from V and 4 bases from J; bases unmatched to any gene: 6.